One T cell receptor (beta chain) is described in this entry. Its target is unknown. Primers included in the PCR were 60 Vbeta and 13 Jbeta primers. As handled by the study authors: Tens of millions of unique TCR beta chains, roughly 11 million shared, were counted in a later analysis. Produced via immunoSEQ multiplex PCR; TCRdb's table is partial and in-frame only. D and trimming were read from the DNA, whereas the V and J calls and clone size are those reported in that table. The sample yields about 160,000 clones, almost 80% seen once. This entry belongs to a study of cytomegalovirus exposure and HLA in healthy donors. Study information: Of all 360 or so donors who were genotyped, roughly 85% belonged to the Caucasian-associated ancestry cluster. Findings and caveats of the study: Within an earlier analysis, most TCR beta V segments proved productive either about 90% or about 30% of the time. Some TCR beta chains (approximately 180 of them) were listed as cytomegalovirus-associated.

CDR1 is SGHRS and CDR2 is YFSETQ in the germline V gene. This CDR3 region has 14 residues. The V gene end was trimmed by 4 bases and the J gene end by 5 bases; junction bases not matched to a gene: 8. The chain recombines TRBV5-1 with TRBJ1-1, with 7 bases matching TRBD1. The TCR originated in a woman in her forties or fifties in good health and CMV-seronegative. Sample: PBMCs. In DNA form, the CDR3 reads TGCGCCAGCAGCACTCAGGGGGTAGGGACTGAAGCTTTCTTT. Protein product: CASSTQGVGTEAFF.